The clone carrying this T cell receptor (beta chain) has ten or more counts. TCR beta CDR3 sequences were amplified from RNA transcripts. When the TCR CDR3 underwent first-round RT-PCR, the HTBI primer set was used. TCRdb redid the calling of the multiplex PCR reads with MiXCR, one entry per CDR3 protein. The table includes approximately 260,000 distinct CDR3 sequences, roughly 15% detected once. Germline V gene data show CDR1 as MGHRA and CDR2 as YSYEKL. Between the trimmed V and J ends, which lost 0 bases and 2 bases, there was a span of 8 bases. The CDR3 consists of 14 residues. The data originate from a study of T cells in Graves' hyperthyroidism and ophthalmopathy. Whole-study context: Pretreatment peripheral blood was obtained at initial diagnosis.

Hyperthyroidism, newly diagnosed and lasting under 2 months, affected patients aged 18 to 65. Predating any ophthalmopathy symptoms, the blood sample was taken at first hyperthyroidism diagnosis. This chain links TRBV4-1 with TRBJ2-7; D is undetermined. The TCR was taken from a woman between 50 and 59 years old with Graves' hyperthyroidism that later progressed to Graves' ophthalmopathy. Sequences were obtained from blood. The CDR3 region has the DNA TGCGCCAGCAGCCAAGACAGATTTACCTACGAGCAGTACTTC. It is translated as CASSQDRFTYEQYF.